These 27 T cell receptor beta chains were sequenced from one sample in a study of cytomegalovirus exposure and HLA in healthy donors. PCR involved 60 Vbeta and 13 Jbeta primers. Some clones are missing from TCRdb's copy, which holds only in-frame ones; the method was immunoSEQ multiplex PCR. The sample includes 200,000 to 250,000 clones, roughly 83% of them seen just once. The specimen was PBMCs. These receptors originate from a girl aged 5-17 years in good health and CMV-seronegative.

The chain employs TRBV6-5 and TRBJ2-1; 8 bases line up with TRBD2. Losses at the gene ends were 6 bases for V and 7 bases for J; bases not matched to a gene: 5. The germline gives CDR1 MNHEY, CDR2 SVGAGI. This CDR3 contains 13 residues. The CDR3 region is CASSGGATNEQFF. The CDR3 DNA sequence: TGTGCCAGCAGCGGGGGGGCAACGAATGAGCAGTTCTTC.

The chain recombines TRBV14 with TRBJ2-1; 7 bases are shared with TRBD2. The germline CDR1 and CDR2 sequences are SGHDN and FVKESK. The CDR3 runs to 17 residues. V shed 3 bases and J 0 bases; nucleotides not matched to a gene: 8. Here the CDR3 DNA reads TGTGCCAGCAGCCAGACCCTAGCGGTCTACTCCTACAATGAGCAGTTCTTC. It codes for CASSQTLAVYSYNEQFF.

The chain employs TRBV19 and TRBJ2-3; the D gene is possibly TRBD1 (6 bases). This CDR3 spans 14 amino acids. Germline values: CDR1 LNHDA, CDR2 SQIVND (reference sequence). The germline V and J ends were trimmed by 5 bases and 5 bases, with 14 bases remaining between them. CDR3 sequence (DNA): TGTGCCAGTAGTTGGACCCTACAGGGAGATACGCAGTATTTT. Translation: CASSWTLQGDTQYF. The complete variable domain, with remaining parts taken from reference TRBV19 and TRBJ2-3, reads DGGITQSPKYLFRKEGQNVTLSCEQNLNHDAMYWYRQDPGQGLRLIYYSQIVNDFQKGDIAEGYSVSREKKESFPLTVTSAQKNPTAFYLCASSWTLQGDTQYFGPGTRLTVL.

CDR3 residues: CASSVPDRGLTYYGYTF. The CDR3 coding sequence is TGTGCCAGCAGTGTCCCGGACAGGGGCCTTACTTACTATGGCTACACCTTC. This chain links TRBV6-1 with TRBJ1-2; 9 bases agree with TRBD1. In germline, CDR1 is MNHNS, CDR2 SASEGT. This CDR3 is 17 amino acids long. The junction had 12 bases not matched to a gene; V was cut back by 4 bases and J by 3 bases.

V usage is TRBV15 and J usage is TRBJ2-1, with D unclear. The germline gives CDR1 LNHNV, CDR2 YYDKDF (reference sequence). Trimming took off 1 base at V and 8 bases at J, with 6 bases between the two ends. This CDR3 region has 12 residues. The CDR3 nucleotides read TGTGCCACCAGCAGAGTCAGTGATGAGCAGTTCTTC. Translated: CATSRVSDEQFF.

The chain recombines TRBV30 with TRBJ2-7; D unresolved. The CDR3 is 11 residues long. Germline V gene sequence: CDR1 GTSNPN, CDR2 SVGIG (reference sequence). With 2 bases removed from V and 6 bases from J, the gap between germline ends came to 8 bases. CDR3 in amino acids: CAWSLGSEQYF. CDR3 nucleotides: TGTGCCTGGAGTTTGGGCAGCGAGCAGTACTTC. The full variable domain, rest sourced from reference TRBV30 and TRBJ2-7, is SQTIHQWPATLVQPVGSPLSLECTVEGTSNPNLYWYRQAAGRGLQLLFYSVGIGQISSEVPQNLSASRPQDRQFILSSKKLLLSDSGFYLCAWSLGSEQYFGPGTRLTVT.

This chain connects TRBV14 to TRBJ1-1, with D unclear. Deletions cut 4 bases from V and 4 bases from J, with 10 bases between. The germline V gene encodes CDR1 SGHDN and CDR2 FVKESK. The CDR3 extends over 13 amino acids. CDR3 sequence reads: CASSPQVSTEAFF. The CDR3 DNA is TGTGCCAGCAGCCCGCAGGTTAGCACTGAAGCTTTCTTT.

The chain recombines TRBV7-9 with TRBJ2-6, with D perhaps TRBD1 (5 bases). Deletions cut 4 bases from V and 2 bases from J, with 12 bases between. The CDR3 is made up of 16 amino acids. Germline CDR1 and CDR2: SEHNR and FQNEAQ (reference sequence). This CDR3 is CASSSHTRAGANVLTF. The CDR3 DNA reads TGTGCCAGCAGCTCCCATACCAGGGCTGGGGCCAACGTCCTGACTTTC.

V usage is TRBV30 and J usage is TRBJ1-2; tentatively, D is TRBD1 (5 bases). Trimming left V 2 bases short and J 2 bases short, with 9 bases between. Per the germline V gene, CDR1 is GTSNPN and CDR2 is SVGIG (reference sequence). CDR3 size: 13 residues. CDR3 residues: CAWSTGGNYGYTF. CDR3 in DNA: TGTGCCTGGAGTACGGGGGGAAACTATGGCTACACCTTC.

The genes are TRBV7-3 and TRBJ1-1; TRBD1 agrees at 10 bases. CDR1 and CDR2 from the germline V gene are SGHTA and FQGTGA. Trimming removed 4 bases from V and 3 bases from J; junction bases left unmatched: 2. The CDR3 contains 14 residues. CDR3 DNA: TGTGCCAGCAGCTCGGGACAGGGGCACACTGAAGCTTTCTTT. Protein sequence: CASSSGQGHTEAFF.

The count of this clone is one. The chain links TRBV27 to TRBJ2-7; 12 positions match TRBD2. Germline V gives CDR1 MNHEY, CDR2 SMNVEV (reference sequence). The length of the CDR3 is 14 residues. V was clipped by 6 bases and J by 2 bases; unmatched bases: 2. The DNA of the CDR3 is TGTGCCAGCAGGCGGACTAGCGGGACCTACGAGCAGTACTTC. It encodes CASRRTSGTYEQYF.

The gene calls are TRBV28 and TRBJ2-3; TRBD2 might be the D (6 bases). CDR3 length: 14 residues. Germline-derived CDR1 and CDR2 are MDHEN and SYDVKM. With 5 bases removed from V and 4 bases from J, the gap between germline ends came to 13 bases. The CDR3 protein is CASSPGGPADTQYF. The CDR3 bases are TGTGCCAGCAGTCCTGGAGGGCCTGCAGATACGCAGTATTTT.

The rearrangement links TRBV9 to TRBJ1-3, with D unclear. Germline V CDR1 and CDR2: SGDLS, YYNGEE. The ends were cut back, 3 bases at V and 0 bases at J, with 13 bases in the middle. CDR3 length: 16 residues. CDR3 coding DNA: TGTGCCAGCAGCGAGAGAGGGTGGGGCTCTGGAAACACCATATATTTT. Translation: CASSERGWGSGNTIYF. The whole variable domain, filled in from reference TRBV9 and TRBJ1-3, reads DSGVTQTPKHLITATGQRVTLRCSPRSGDLSVYWYQQSLDQGLQFLIQYYNGEERAKGNILERFSAQQFPDLHSELNLSSLELGDSALYFCASSERGWGSGNTIYFGEGSWLTVV.

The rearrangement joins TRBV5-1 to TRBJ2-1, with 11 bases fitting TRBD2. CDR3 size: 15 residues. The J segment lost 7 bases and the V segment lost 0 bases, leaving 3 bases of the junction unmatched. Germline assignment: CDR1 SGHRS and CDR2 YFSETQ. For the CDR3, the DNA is TGCGCCAGCAGCTTGGGACTAGCGGGGAGTAATGAGCAGTTCTTC. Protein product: CASSLGLAGSNEQFF. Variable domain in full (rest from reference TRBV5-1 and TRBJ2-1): KAGVTQTPRYLIKTRGQQVTLSCSPISGHRSVSWYQQTPGQGLQFLFEYFSETQRNKGNFPGRFSGRQFSNSRSEMNVSTLELGDSALYLCASSLGLAGSNEQFFGPGTRLTVL.

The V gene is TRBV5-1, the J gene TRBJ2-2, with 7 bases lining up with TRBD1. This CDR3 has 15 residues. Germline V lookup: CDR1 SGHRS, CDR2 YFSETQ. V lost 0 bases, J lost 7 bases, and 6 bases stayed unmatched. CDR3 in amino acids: CASSLAGTANGELFF. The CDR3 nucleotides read TGCGCCAGCAGCTTGGCCGGGACAGCCAACGGGGAGCTGTTTTTT.

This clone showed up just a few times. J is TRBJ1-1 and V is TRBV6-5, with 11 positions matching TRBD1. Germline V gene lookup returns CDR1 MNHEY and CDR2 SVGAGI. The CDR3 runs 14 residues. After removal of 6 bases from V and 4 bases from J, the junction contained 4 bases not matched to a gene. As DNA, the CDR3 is TGTGCCAGCAGAGTCGGGACAGGGGGCACTGAAGCTTTCTTT. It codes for CASRVGTGGTEAFF.

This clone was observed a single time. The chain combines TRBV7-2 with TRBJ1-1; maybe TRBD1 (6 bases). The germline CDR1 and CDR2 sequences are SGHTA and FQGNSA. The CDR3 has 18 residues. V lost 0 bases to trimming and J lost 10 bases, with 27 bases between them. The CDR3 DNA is TGTGCCAGCAGCTTAGCGCTATATCTCCAGGGGCAGACCGAGGGAGCTTTCTTT. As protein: CASSLALYLQGQTEGAFF.

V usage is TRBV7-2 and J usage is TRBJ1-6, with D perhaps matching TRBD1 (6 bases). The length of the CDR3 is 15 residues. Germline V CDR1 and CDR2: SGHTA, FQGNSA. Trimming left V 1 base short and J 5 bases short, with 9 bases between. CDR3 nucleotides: TGTGCCAGCAGCTTAGTGCAGGGGAATAATTCACCCCTCCACTTT. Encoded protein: CASSLVQGNNSPLHF.

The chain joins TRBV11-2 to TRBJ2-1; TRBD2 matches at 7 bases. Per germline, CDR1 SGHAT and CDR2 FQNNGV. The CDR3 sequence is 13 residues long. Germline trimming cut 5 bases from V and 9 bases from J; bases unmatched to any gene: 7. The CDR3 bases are TGTGCCAGCAGCAACCGGATAGCGGGTGAGCAGTTCTTC. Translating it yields CASSNRIAGEQFF.

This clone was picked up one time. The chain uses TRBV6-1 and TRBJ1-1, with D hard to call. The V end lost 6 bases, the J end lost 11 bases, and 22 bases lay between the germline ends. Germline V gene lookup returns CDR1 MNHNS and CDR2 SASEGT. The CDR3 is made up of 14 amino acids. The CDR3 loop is CASSVGSGSIRAFF. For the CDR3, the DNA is TGTGCCAGCAGCGTTGGGTCAGGTTCGATTAGGGCTTTCTTT.

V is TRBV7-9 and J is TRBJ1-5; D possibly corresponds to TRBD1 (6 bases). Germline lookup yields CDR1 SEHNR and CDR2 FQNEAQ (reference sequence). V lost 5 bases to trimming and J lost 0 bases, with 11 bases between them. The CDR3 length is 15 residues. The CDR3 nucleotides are TGTGCCAGCAGCCCGACAGGCCTTAGCAATCAGCCCCAGCATTTT. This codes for CASSPTGLSNQPQHF.

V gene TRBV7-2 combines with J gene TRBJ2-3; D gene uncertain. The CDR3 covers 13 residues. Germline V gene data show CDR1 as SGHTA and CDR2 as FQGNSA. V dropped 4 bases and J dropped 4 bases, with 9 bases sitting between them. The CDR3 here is CASSSSRADTQYF. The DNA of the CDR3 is TGTGCCAGCAGCTCCTCTAGAGCAGATACGCAGTATTTT.

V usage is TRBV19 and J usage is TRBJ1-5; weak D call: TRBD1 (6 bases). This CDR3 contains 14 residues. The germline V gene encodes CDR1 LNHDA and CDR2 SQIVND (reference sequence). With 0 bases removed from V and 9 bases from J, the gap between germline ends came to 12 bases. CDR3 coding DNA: TGTGCCAGTAGTATAGAACAGGGAGCGCGGCCCCAGCATTTT. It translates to CASSIEQGARPQHF.

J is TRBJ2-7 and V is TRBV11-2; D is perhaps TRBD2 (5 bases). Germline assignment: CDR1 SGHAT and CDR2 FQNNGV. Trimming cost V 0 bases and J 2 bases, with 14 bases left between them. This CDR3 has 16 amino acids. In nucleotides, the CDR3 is TGTGCCAGCAGCTTAGATGGGTTCGGGGAAACCTACGAGCAGTACTTC. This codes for CASSLDGFGETYEQYF.

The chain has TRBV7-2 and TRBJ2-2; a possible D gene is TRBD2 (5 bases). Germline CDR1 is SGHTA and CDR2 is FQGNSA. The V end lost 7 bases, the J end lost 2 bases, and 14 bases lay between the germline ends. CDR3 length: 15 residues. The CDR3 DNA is TGTGCCAGCACCCAAATGAGGGCTAACACCGGGGAGCTGTTTTTT. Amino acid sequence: CASTQMRANTGELFF.

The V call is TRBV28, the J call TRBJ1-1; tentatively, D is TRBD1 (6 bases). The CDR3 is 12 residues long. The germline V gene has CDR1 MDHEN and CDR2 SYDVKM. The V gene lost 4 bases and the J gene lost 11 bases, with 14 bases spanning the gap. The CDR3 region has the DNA TGTGCCAGCAGTTCCCAGGGGCTGCACGCTTTCTTT. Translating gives CASSSQGLHAFF.

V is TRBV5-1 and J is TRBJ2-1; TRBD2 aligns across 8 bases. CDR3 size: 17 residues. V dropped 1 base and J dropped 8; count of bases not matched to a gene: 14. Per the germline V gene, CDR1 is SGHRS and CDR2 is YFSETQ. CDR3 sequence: CASSLRSGATFRDEQFF. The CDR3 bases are TGCGCCAGCAGCTTGCGTAGCGGGGCGACCTTTCGGGATGAGCAGTTCTTC.